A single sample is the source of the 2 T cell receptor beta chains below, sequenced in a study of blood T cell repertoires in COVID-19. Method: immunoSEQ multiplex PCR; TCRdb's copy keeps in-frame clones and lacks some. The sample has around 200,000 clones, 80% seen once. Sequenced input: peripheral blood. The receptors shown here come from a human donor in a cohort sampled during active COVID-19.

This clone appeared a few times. The chain's CDR3 is CASSERGSYNSPLHF. The CDR3, as DNA: TGTGCCAGCAGTGAACGAGGGTCCTATAATTCACCCCTCCACTTT. This rearrangement joins TRBV2 to TRBJ1-6; D unresolved. Per germline, CDR1 SNHLY and CDR2 FYNNEI. Trimming left V 2 bases short and J 1 base short, with 6 bases between. The CDR3 spans 15 residues.

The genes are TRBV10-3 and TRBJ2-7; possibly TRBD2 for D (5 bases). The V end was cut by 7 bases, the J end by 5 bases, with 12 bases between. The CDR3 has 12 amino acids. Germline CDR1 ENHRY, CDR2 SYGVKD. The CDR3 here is CAITNSGDEQYF. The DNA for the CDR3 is TGTGCCATCACCAACTCCGGGGACGAGCAGTACTTC.